This TCR beta chain was found in a study of T cell clones after liver transplantation. Looking at the study overall: Graft-donor-reactive sequences were compared with third-party-reactive TCRbeta sequences from pre-transplant mixed lymphocyte reactions. At least one year of complete immunosuppression withdrawal without enzymes over twice normal defined tolerance. Draws occurred before transplant, before withdrawal, and after complete or failed withdrawal. Broader study findings: Graft donor-reactive T cells possibly entered the graft instead of undergoing deletion.

TCRdb's copy holds only in-frame clones and misses some; the assay was immunoSEQ multiplex PCR. The sample lists around 60,000 clones; about 64% were seen once. Germline V lookup: CDR1 LNHDA, CDR2 SQIVND (reference sequence). V lost 5 bases, J lost 5 bases, and 10 bases lay in between. CDR3 length: 13 amino acids. This clone was found a few times. Its antigen is undetermined. The TCR originated in a human donor who received a liver transplant. Source: CD4+ T cells from blood, taken before liver transplant. This chain connects TRBV19 to TRBJ1-5; no clear D gene. CDR3 in DNA: TGTGCCAGTAGTTCCCTGGCGGATCAGCCCCAGCATTTT. Translated, it gives CASSSLADQPQHF. Looking up the rest from reference TRBV19 and TRBJ1-5 gives the full variable domain: DGGITQSPKYLFRKEGQNVTLSCEQNLNHDAMYWYRQDPGQGLRLIYYSQIVNDFQKGDIAEGYSVSREKKESFPLTVTSAQKNPTAFYLCASSSLADQPQHFGDGTRLSIL.